This TCR beta chain was captured in a study of cytomegalovirus exposure and HLA in healthy donors. Note on this clone: Its antigen is not identified.

This PCR relied on a set of 60 Vbeta primers and 13 Jbeta primers. This table comes from immunoSEQ multiplex PCR, and its TCRdb copy is limited to in-frame clones, with some not included. The table has about 160,000 clones, about 80% seen once. The study's findings and limits: Researchers reportedly found TCR beta sequences accurately predicted most subjects' HLA-A and HLA-B alleles. In a later analysis, more than 15,000 TCR beta sequences were associated with HLA alleles at 0.05 false discovery rate.

The origin of this receptor is a woman aged 45-65 years in good health and CMV-seronegative. Input material: PBMCs.

The CDR3 sequence: CASSPGAGNTIYF. CDR3 DNA sequence: TGTGCCAGCAGCCCAGGGGCTGGAAACACCATATATTTT. This rearrangement joins TRBV7-3 to TRBJ1-3, with D perhaps TRBD1 (6 bases). Trimming removed 5 bases at V and 2 bases at J, with 7 bases between. Germline CDR1 SGHTA, CDR2 FQGTGA. This CDR3 region has 13 residues.